This record looks at one T cell receptor beta chain sequence and its context. Its antigen is unidentified. It was with a sample-barcoded 5' primer and a J-beta primer mix that a second PCR of roughly 7 to 12 cycles was run. At least 3 million CDR3-containing paired-end reads were obtained per sample. TCRdb passed the 5' RACE reads through MiXCR, listing each CDR3 protein once. The data contain 1.6 million or so distinct CDR3 sequences, roughly 30% of them singletons. This record comes from a study of blood T cells in healthy people across ages. Study-wide background: Every two T cells gave about one barcoded beta molecule via template switching. Study findings and constraints: Diversity was estimated from one million T cells, and these estimates were considered underestimates. More naive CD4+ cells and higher diversity were found in long-lived than in aged donors.

This CDR3 has 14 residues. Trimming cost V 2 bases and J 5 bases; bases outside gene matches: 4. CDR1 is MNHEY, CDR2 SVGAGI, per germline. The sequenced sample consisted of blood. The rearrangement uses TRBV6-5 and TRBJ2-5; 8 positions match TRBD1. The TCR was taken from a woman in her twenties or thirties in good health. This chain's CDR3 is CASSYQGAVETQYF. The CDR3 DNA sequence: TGTGCCAGCAGTTACCAGGGGGCCGTGGAGACCCAGTACTTC.